This TCR beta chain was retrieved from a study of T cell repertoires in cytomegalovirus infection. Notes on the study in general: The ex vivo response showed dominance by HLA-C-restricted CMV-specific TCR beta clonotypes.

This clonotype was seen at least ten times. Its antigen remains unknown. One entry per CDR3 protein, called by TCRdb with MiXCR from the reads. The profile covers 900,000 to 950,000 distinct CDR3 sequences, with roughly 30% appearing a single time and about an eighth taken by the ten largest. The ends lost 5 bases at V and 0 bases at J; junction bases unmatched: 6. CDR1 SGHTA and CDR2 FQGNSA come from the germline V gene. The CDR3 is 15 residues long. The sequence came from a human donor in good health (CMV status not recorded). Some clones in this sample may be carry-over from other donors' samples. The gene calls are TRBV7-2 and TRBJ2-5; TRBD2 matches 7 bases. This specimen consisted of cultured CD8+ T cells from PBMCs, obtained from culture after CMV antigen stimulation. The CDR3 bases are TGTGCCAGCAGCCATAACGGACTAGACCAAGAGACCCAGTACTTC. It codes for CASSHNGLDQETQYF. The variable domain in full, with the rest retrieved from reference TRBV7-2 and TRBJ2-5, is GAGVSQSPSNKVTEKGKDVELRCDPISGHTALYWYRQSLGQGLEFLIYFQGNSAPDKSGLPSDRFSAERTGGSVSTLTIQRTQQEDSAVYLCASSHNGLDQETQYFGPGTRLLVL.